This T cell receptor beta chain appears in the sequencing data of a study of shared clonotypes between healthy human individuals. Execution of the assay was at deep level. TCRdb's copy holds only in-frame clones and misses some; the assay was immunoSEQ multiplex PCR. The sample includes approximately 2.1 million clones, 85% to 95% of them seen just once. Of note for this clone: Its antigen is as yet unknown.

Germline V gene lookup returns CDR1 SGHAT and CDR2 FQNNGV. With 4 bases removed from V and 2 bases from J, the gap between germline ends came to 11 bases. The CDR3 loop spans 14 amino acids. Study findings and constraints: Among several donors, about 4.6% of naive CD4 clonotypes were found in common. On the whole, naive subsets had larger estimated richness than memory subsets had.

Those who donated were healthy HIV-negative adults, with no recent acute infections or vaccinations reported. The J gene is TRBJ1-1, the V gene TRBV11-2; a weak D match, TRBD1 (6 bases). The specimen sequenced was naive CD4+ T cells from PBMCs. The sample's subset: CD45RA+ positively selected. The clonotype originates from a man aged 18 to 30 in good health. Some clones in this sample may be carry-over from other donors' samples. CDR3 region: CASSYTGINTEAFF. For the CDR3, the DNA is TGTGCCAGCAGCTACACAGGGATCAACACTGAAGCTTTCTTT.